What follows are 21 T cell receptor beta chains derived from one specimen sequenced in a study of cytomegalovirus exposure and HLA in healthy donors. Both 60 Vbeta primers and 13 Jbeta primers went into the PCR. Repertoires were generated with immunoSEQ multiplex PCR, while TCRdb's copy carries only in-frame clones and drops some. The sample includes approximately 73,000 clones, roughly 63% of them seen just once. The source material was PBMCs. The receptors were sampled from a man aged 25 to 40 in good health and CMV-seropositive.

V gene TRBV10-1 combines with J gene TRBJ1-4; 8 bases map to TRBD1. CDR3 length equals 16 residues. The V segment lost 2 bases and the J segment 7 bases; nucleotides outside the gene matches: 9. The germline CDR1 and CDR2 sequences are WNHNN and SYGVQD (reference sequence). The CDR3: CASSEGSGGVGEKLFF. CDR3 coding DNA: TGCGCCAGCAGTGAGGGGTCAGGGGGCGTTGGTGAAAAACTGTTTTTT.

The rearrangement uses TRBV27 and TRBJ1-6, with 9 bases fitting TRBD1. Unmatched junction bases numbered 12, after V lost 2 bases and J lost 10 bases. This CDR3 region has 17 residues. From germline, CDR1 is MNHEY and CDR2 SMNVEV (reference sequence). This chain's CDR3 is CASSLETGTGHRSPLHF. CDR3 sequence (DNA): TGTGCCAGCAGTTTAGAAACCGGGACAGGGCATAGGTCACCCCTCCACTTT.

This clone was seen more than once but under ten times. This rearrangement joins TRBV6-1 to TRBJ1-6; 7 positions agree with TRBD1. Unmatched junction bases numbered 10, after V lost 7 bases and J lost 10 bases. There are 14 residues in the CDR3. Germline V CDR1 and CDR2: MNHNS, SASEGT. CDR3 residues: CASILIQGGSPLHF. The CDR3, as DNA: TGTGCCAGCATACTTATTCAGGGGGGATCACCCCTCCACTTT.

This clone was counted only a few times. The chain carries TRBV4-2 and TRBJ1-2; D call uncertain. Trimming cost V 0 bases and J 4 bases, with 9 bases left between them. The CDR3 runs 14 residues. CDR1 is LGHNA and CDR2 is YNFKEQ in the germline V gene. The CDR3 bases are TGTGCCAGCAGCCAAGATCCGGGGTCCTATGGCTACACCTTC. Protein sequence: CASSQDPGSYGYTF.

This clone was observed a few times. The chain carries TRBV9 and TRBJ2-3; the match to TRBD1 covers 8 bases. V trimming: 4 bases; J trimming: 5 bases; junction bases outside the gene matches: 9. CDR3 length: 15 amino acids. CDR1 and CDR2 from the germline V gene are SGDLS and YYNGEE. The CDR3, as DNA: TGTGCCAGCAGCCAAACCGGGACAGGTAAAGATACGCAGTATTTT. It yields the protein CASSQTGTGKDTQYF.

The rearrangement uses TRBV6-5 and TRBJ1-1; 8 bases fit TRBD1. The trim removed 6 bases at V and 10 bases at J, leaving 7 bases unmatched. The CDR3 runs to 12 residues. Germline V gene sequence: CDR1 MNHEY, CDR2 SVGAGI. As DNA, the CDR3 is TGTGCCAGCAGACGCCTCAGGGGGCCAGCTTTCTTT. It translates to CASRRLRGPAFF.

The chain carries TRBV7-6 and TRBJ2-7, with a weak D call TRBD1 (6 bases). CDR1 is SGHVS, CDR2 FNYEAQ, per germline. V was clipped by 3 bases and J by 4 bases, with 16 bases between them. This CDR3 contains 15 residues. The CDR3 here is CASSFQQGPFYEQYF. The DNA for the CDR3 is TGTGCCAGCAGCTTCCAGCAGGGGCCCTTTTACGAGCAGTACTTC.

The chain links TRBV28 to TRBJ2-7; tentative D call: TRBD2 (6 bases). Per the germline V gene, CDR1 is MDHEN and CDR2 is SYDVKM. The CDR3 has 15 residues. V was shortened by 1 base and J by 0 bases, with 10 bases between the two germline ends. The CDR3 here is CASSLYRGGSYEQYF. In nucleotides, the CDR3 is TGTGCCAGCAGTTTATATCGGGGAGGCTCCTACGAGCAGTACTTC.

This clone was picked up one time. This chain uses TRBV7-6 with TRBJ2-5; D ambiguous. V gave up 2 bases and J gave up 2 bases, with 12 bases separating them. The V gene's germline CDR1 is SGHVS and CDR2 FNYEAQ. This CDR3 is built from 15 residues. In DNA, the CDR3 is TGTGCCAGCAGCTTACAGGCCAGTATACAAGAGACCCAGTACTTC. Protein product: CASSLQASIQETQYF. The full variable domain, its missing parts supplied by reference TRBV7-6 and TRBJ2-5, is GAGVSQSPRYKVTKRGQDVALRCDPISGHVSLYWYRQALGQGPEFLTYFNYEAQQDKSGLPNDRFSAERPEGSISTLTIQRTEQRDSAMYRCASSLQASIQETQYFGPGTRLLVL.

CDR3 in amino acids: CASSTQQGDTQYF. CDR3 bases: TGTGCCAGCAGTACTCAACAGGGAGATACGCAGTATTTT. J is TRBJ2-3 and V is TRBV6-1; tentatively, D is TRBD1 (6 bases). The germline V gene encodes CDR1 MNHNS and CDR2 SASEGT. The CDR3 is 13 residues long. V lost 5 bases and J 5 bases, leaving 11 bases between the germline ends.

This chain connects TRBV19 to TRBJ2-3; D remains ambiguous. The germline V gene encodes CDR1 LNHDA and CDR2 SQIVND (reference sequence). The ends were cut back, 3 bases at V and 5 bases at J, with 9 bases in the middle. CDR3 length: 13 amino acids. The CDR3 is CASSIGTEDTQYF. CDR3 sequence (DNA): TGTGCCAGTAGTATCGGCACAGAAGATACGCAGTATTTT.

About this clone itself: Since the CDR3 does not end with the conserved phenylalanine or tryptophan, this likely comes from a read error. V is TRBV7-9 and J is TRBJ2-7; 8 bases agree with TRBD1. Germline CDR1 reads SEHNR; CDR2 reads FQNEAQ (reference sequence). The length of the CDR3 is 15 residues. After removal of 3 bases from V and 2 bases from J, the junction contained 6 bases not matched to a gene. For the CDR3, the DNA is TGTGCCAGCAGCTTGGACGGACAGGGTACCTACGAGCAGTACCTC. Its translation: CASSLDGQGTYEQYL.

This rearrangement joins TRBV9 to TRBJ2-7, with D possibly being TRBD2 (6 bases). This CDR3 region has 12 residues. The ends were cut back, 3 bases at V and 12 bases at J, with 16 bases in the middle. Germline V gene sequence: CDR1 SGDLS, CDR2 YYNGEE. Here the CDR3 reads CASSGGENIVYF. The CDR3 nucleotides are TGTGCCAGCAGCGGGGGGGAGAACATCGTGTACTTC.

The chain is built from TRBV5-4 and TRBJ2-1; TRBD1 matches 7 bases. The CDR3 totals 16 residues. J lost 9 bases, V lost 2 bases, and 14 bases had no gene match. Per the germline V gene, CDR1 is SGHNT and CDR2 is YYREEE (reference sequence). CDR3 protein: CASSFFMRQGASEQFF. CDR3 in DNA: TGTGCCAGCAGCTTTTTTATGAGACAGGGTGCCAGTGAGCAGTTCTTC.

This chain uses TRBV7-6 with TRBJ2-2; the D gene is possibly TRBD1 (6 bases). Deletions cut 1 base from V and 4 bases from J, with 7 bases between. Germline CDR1 reads SGHVS; CDR2 reads FNYEAQ. This CDR3 has 14 amino acids. CDR3 region: CASSLGTVTGELFF. CDR3 DNA sequence: TGTGCCAGCAGCTTAGGGACAGTCACCGGGGAGCTGTTTTTT. Using reference TRBV7-6 and TRBJ2-2 for the parts outside the CDR3, the full variable domain is GAGVSQSPRYKVTKRGQDVALRCDPISGHVSLYWYRQALGQGPEFLTYFNYEAQQDKSGLPNDRFSAERPEGSISTLTIQRTEQRDSAMYRCASSLGTVTGELFFGEGSRLTVL.

This chain uses TRBV2 with TRBJ2-7, with unresolved D. Trimming took off 5 bases at V and 3 bases at J, with 11 bases between the two ends. CDR1 and CDR2 (germline): SNHLY, FYNNEI. The CDR3 has 13 residues. The CDR3 protein is CASSMTLNYEQYF. CDR3 DNA sequence: TGTGCCAGCAGTATGACTCTTAACTACGAGCAGTACTTC.

This clone appeared a single time. This chain links TRBV28 with TRBJ1-5; D is perhaps TRBD1 (6 bases). The length of the CDR3 is 15 residues. Germline-derived CDR1 and CDR2 are MDHEN and SYDVKM. V was cut by 8 bases and J by 7 bases, with 21 bases left in between. In DNA form, the CDR3 reads TGTGCCAGCTCCCCCGCGGGCAACAGGGACCAGCCCCAGCATTTT. This encodes CASSPAGNRDQPQHF.

This chain uses TRBV5-6 with TRBJ1-2, with 7 positions matching TRBD1. The CDR3 extends over 14 amino acids. V shed 4 bases and J 6 bases; nucleotides not matched to a gene: 9. CDR1 and CDR2 from the germline V gene are SGHDT and YYEEEE. The CDR3 DNA is TGTGCCAGCAGCACACTAGACAGGGCTGATGGCTACACCTTC. It specifies CASSTLDRADGYTF.

The V gene is TRBV10-1, the J gene TRBJ2-5; tentative D call: TRBD1 (5 bases). The CDR3 extends over 16 amino acids. Trimming took 0 bases from V and 0 from J, leaving 11 bases between them. Per the germline V gene, CDR1 is WNHNN and CDR2 is SYGVQD (reference sequence). Written as DNA, the CDR3 is TGCGCCAGCAGTGAGTCAAGACAGACGTACCAAGAGACCCAGTACTTC. Translated: CASSESRQTYQETQYF.

The chain couples TRBV9 to TRBJ2-3; D is unclear. Looked up from germline, CDR1 is SGDLS and CDR2 is YYNGEE. The CDR3 runs 15 residues. V lost 0 bases to trimming and J lost 4 bases, with 12 bases between them. CDR3 sequence: CASSVVGVGSDTQYF. The DNA for the CDR3 is TGTGCCAGCAGCGTAGTAGGAGTTGGGTCAGATACGCAGTATTTT. Based on the CDR3 plus reference TRBV9 and TRBJ2-3, the full variable domain is DSGVTQTPKHLITATGQRVTLRCSPRSGDLSVYWYQQSLDQGLQFLIQYYNGEERAKGNILERFSAQQFPDLHSELNLSSLELGDSALYFCASSVVGVGSDTQYFGPGTRLTVL.

This chain links TRBV27 with TRBJ1-1; TRBD1 might be the D (6 bases). Germline CDR1 reads MNHEY; CDR2 reads SMNVEV (reference sequence). The germline V and J ends were trimmed by 3 bases and 0 bases, with 8 bases remaining between them. The CDR3 runs to 14 residues. The CDR3 protein is CASSLDSLNTEAFF. The CDR3, as DNA: TGTGCCAGCAGTTTGGACAGCTTGAACACTGAAGCTTTCTTT.